Sequencing of this TCR beta chain was carried out in a study of Ad26.COV2.S vaccination and SARS-CoV-2 variants. Across the whole study: Doses of Ad26.COV2.S were injected into muscle once or twice, 56 days apart. Broader study findings: The study found higher spike-specific TCR breadth in vaccine than placebo recipients.

Clones were read by immunoSEQ multiplex PCR, and TCRdb kept only the in-frame ones, dropping some. The sample yields 450,000 to 550,000 clones, 75% to 90% seen once. Of note for this clone: Its specificity is unknown.

The CDR3 contains 13 residues. The germline V gene encodes CDR1 SGHRS and CDR2 YFSETQ. V gave up 0 bases and J gave up 8 bases, with 8 bases separating them. Treatment reported: 19 received Ad26.COV2.S at low or high dose, single or two shots; a few received placebo; per-sample allocation not given. Each sample was drawn 63 days after the first injection (of vaccine or placebo). Within Boston, the person who donated was an adult of 18-55 years. J is TRBJ1-4 and V is TRBV5-1; D unresolved. This specimen was peripheral blood, taken in a trial of Ad26.COV2.S vaccine versus placebo. This sequence was found in a person aged 18-60 years who received the Ad26.COV2.S COVID-19 vaccine or a placebo. The CDR3 DNA follows: TGCGCCAGCAGCTTGGGGACGTCCGAAAAACTGTTTTTT. Translating it yields CASSLGTSEKLFF.